Listed below are T cell receptor beta chains from one sample, sequenced in a study of Ad26.COV2.S vaccination and SARS-CoV-2 variants. Libraries were prepared by immunoSEQ multiplex PCR; TCRdb keeps only in-frame clonotypes and omits some of them. The sample carries 350,000 to 550,000 clones, 89% recorded once. This specimen was peripheral blood, taken in a trial of Ad26.COV2.S vaccine versus placebo. The receptors here all came from a person aged 18 to 65 who received the Ad26.COV2.S COVID-19 vaccine or a placebo. Each CDR3 is given with its conserved first and last residue. D genes are given only for firm matches. For some rows the clone size is stated as once, few or many, or as a class when expanded; others skip it.

TRBV6-5	TRBJ2-3	NA	NA	CASSSSARGTDTQYF	TGTGCCAGCAGTTCTAGCGCAAGGGGCACAGATACGCAGTATTTT
TRBV6-2/TRBV6-3	TRBJ2-2	TRBD2	NA	CASSSAGGHTGELFF	TGTGCCAGCAGTTCGGCGGGGGGCCACACCGGGGAGCTGTTTTTT
TRBV2	TRBJ1-4	NA	NA	CASRGGRPNEKLFF	TGTGCCAGCAGGGGGGGCAGACCTAATGAAAAACTGTTTTTT
TRBV3-1/TRBV3-2	TRBJ1-5	NA	NA	CASSHPPEGTCRQPQHF	TGTGCCAGCAGCCACCCCCCAGAGGGGACATGCCGTCAGCCCCAGCATTTT
TRBV29-1	TRBJ2-5	NA	NA	CSVSRGLFQETQYF	TGCAGCGTTAGTCGGGGCCTATTCCAAGAGACCCAGTACTTC
TRBV19	TRBJ1-4	TRBD1	NA	CASSARGSEKLFF	TGTGCCAGTAGTGCCAGGGGGAGTGAAAAACTGTTTTTT
TRBV15	TRBJ2-4	TRBD2	NA	CATSTDVGGYIQYF	TGTGCCACCAGCACCGACGTGGGGGGGTACATTCAGTACTTC
TRBV11-2	TRBJ1-1	NA	NA	CASSLEVYTEAFF	TGTGCCAGCAGCTTAGAAGTGTACACTGAAGCTTTCTTT
TRBV18	TRBJ1-5	NA	NA	CASSPSTGLSNQPQHF	TGTGCCAGCTCACCAAGCACAGGTCTTAGCAATCAGCCCCAGCATTTT
TRBV7-9	TRBJ1-4	TRBD1	NA	CASSRDSLLFIGEKLFF	TGTGCCAGCAGCCGGGACAGCCTACTCTTCATTGGGGAAAAACTGTTTTTT
TRBV2	TRBJ2-3	NA	NA	CASANSRTDTQYF	TGTGCCAGCGCAAACTCGCGCACAGATACGCAGTATTTT
TRBV27	TRBJ2-1	NA	NA	CASSWAPGNEQFF	TGTGCCAGCAGTTGGGCCCCCGGGAATGAGCAGTTCTTC
TRBV9	TRBJ2-7	TRBD2	NA	CASSVAGGREQYF	TGTGCCAGCAGCGTAGCGGGGGGGCGAGAGCAGTACTTC
TRBV28	TRBJ2-7	NA	many	CASSLGTDEQYF	TGTGCCAGCAGCCTGGGGACGGACGAGCAGTACTTC
TRBV5-8	TRBJ1-1	NA	NA	CASSLGREYDEAFF	TGTGCCAGCAGCTTGGGCAGGGAGTATGATGAAGCTTTCTTT
TRBV18	TRBJ2-5	TRBD2	once	CASSPGLAGVQETQYF	TGTGCCAGCTCACCGGGACTAGCGGGGGTCCAAGAGACCCAGTACTTC
TRBV4-3	TRBJ1-4	TRBD1	NA	CASSPDRDNEKLFF	TGCGCCAGCAGTCCAGACAGGGATAATGAAAAACTGTTTTTT
TRBV7-8	TRBJ2-5	NA	NA	CASSLDPRETQYF	TGTGCCAGCAGCTTAGACCCCCGGGAGACCCAGTACTTC
TRBV2	TRBJ2-3	TRBD1	NA	CASIFRGRVDTQYF	TGTGCCAGCATCTTTAGGGGGCGCGTAGATACGCAGTATTTT
TRBV4-2	TRBJ2-3	TRBD2	NA	CASSQRPGLGTDTQYF	TGTGCCAGCAGCCAACGACCGGGACTAGGAACAGATACGCAGTATTTT
TRBV28	TRBJ1-6	NA	NA	CASSSDRSYNSPLHF	TGTGCCAGCAGTTCGGACAGAAGCTATAATTCACCCCTCCACTTT
TRBV5-4	TRBJ2-3	TRBD2	once	CASSRTRGDTQYF	TGTGCCAGCAGCCGGACTAGAGGGGATACGCAGTATTTT
TRBV19	TRBJ1-6	NA	NA	CASTVRGNDNSPLHF	TGTGCCAGTACCGTCCGGGGTAATGATAATTCACCCCTCCACTTT
TRBV7-9	TRBJ2-3	NA	NA	CASSLALRGPDTQYF	TGTGCCAGCAGCTTAGCTTTGAGGGGCCCAGATACGCAGTATTTT
TRBV6-6	TRBJ2-2	TRBD2	NA	CASSYRGGGNTGELFF	TGTGCCAGCAGTTACAGAGGCGGGGGTAACACCGGGGAGCTGTTTTTT
TRBV24-1	TRBJ2-3	NA	NA	CATSLPSRDTDTQYF	TGTGCCACCAGTCTACCTTCAAGGGACACAGATACGCAGTATTTT
TRBV30	TRBJ1-6	TRBD1	NA	CAWSVPPSGQGYNSPLHF	TGTGCCTGGAGTGTACCCCCCTCGGGACAGGGGTATAATTCACCCCTCCACTTT
TRBV27	TRBJ1-2	NA	NA	CASSSVGESYYGYTF	TGTGCCAGCAGTTCTGTCGGGGAATCCTACTATGGCTACACCTTC
TRBV2	TRBJ1-6	NA	once	CAGRSILGDSPLHF	TGTGCCGGCCGTTCAATCCTAGGGGATTCACCCCTCCACTTT
TRBV7-2	TRBJ1-6	NA	once	CASSFTGWYSPLHF	TGTGCCAGCAGCTTCACAGGGTGGTATTCACCCCTCCACTTT
TRBV3-1/TRBV3-2	TRBJ1-3	TRBD1	NA	CASSLWDREDTIYF	TGTGCCAGCAGCCTTTGGGACAGGGAGGACACCATATATTTT
TRBV19	TRBJ1-1	NA	NA	CASNNVPNTEAFF	TGTGCCAGTAATAACGTACCGAACACTGAAGCTTTCTTT
TRBV14	TRBJ2-1	TRBD2	NA	CASSQRGTYNEQFF	TGTGCCAGCAGCCAGCGGGGGACTTACAATGAGCAGTTCTTC
TRBV27	TRBJ2-6	NA	NA	CASSLLHSGANVLTF	TGTGCCAGCAGTTTGCTGCACTCTGGGGCCAACGTCCTGACTTTC
TRBV5-5	TRBJ2-3	NA	NA	CASSFSTDTQYF	TGTGCCAGCAGCTTTTCTACAGATACGCAGTATTTT
TRBV7-2	TRBJ2-5	TRBD1	NA	CASSLQGAGETQYF	TGTGCCAGCAGCTTACAGGGGGCGGGTGAGACCCAGTACTTC
TRBV14	TRBJ2-1	TRBD2	NA	CASSYTGLVFNEQFF	TGTGCCAGCAGCTACACGGGACTAGTATTCAATGAGCAGTTCTTC
TRBV19	TRBJ2-2	NA	NA	CASQREYRVWEDTGELFF	TGTGCCAGCCAAAGGGAGTACAGGGTTTGGGAGGACACCGGGGAGCTGTTTTTT
TRBV5-5	TRBJ1-2	NA	NA	CASSFDPYGYTF	TGTGCCAGCAGCTTTGACCCCTATGGCTACACCTTC
TRBV30	TRBJ2-4	NA	NA	CAWSRGWRAKNIQYF	TGTGCCTGGAGCCGGGGGTGGAGAGCCAAAAACATTCAGTACTTC
TRBV19	TRBJ1-3	NA	NA	CASYPGHFSGNTIYF	TGTGCCAGTTACCCGGGACACTTTTCTGGAAACACCATATATTTT
TRBV12-3/TRBV12-4	TRBJ2-1	NA	few	CASSTNGNEQFF	TGTGCCAGCAGTACCAACGGCAATGAGCAGTTCTTC
TRBV6-5	TRBJ2-3	NA	NA	CASALLGRTNTQYF	TGTGCCAGCGCCCTGTTGGGTCGCACAAATACGCAGTATTTT
TRBV18	TRBJ2-5	NA	NA	CASSPGRGETQYF	TGTGCCAGCTCACCGGGACGGGGAGAGACCCAGTACTTC
TRBV13	TRBJ2-3	TRBD1	few	CASSLDPGQGGSDTQYF	TGTGCCAGCAGCTTAGATCCGGGACAGGGAGGGTCAGATACGCAGTATTTT
TRBV11-3	TRBJ2-5	NA	once	CASSLDPGQAKETQYF	TGTGCCAGCAGCTTAGATCCCGGGCAGGCCAAAGAGACCCAGTACTTC
TRBV30	TRBJ1-5	TRBD1	once	CAWTGTVGQPQHF	TGTGCCTGGACGGGGACAGTGGGTCAGCCCCAGCATTTT
TRBV2	TRBJ1-6	TRBD1	NA	CASSAPDRALNSPLHF	TGTGCCAGCAGTGCCCCGGACAGGGCCCTCAATTCACCCCTCCACTTT
TRBV7-9	TRBJ2-2	NA	NA	CASSEDRANTGELFF	TGTGCCAGCAGCGAGGACAGAGCGAACACCGGGGAGCTGTTTTTT
TRBV3-1/TRBV3-2	TRBJ2-1	TRBD2	NA	CASSHHSRGGVYNEQFF	TGTGCCAGCAGCCACCATAGTCGCGGGGGGGTTTACAATGAGCAGTTCTTC
TRBV6-1	TRBJ1-1	NA	NA	CASSEVPVSLAEAFF	TGTGCCAGCAGTGAAGTCCCAGTTAGTCTCGCTGAAGCTTTCTTT
TRBV7-6	TRBJ2-7	TRBD1	NA	CASSLGPGQGHYEQYF	TGTGCCAGCAGCTTAGGGCCGGGACAGGGTCACTACGAGCAGTACTTC
TRBV5-4	TRBJ1-5	NA	NA	CASSWGADRSSYSNQPQHF	TGTGCCAGCAGCTGGGGGGCGGACCGATCGTCCTATTCCAATCAGCCCCAGCATTTT
TRBV29-1	TRBJ2-4	NA	NA	CSVRGVLPKNIQYF	TGCAGCGTGAGGGGGGTCCTCCCCAAAAACATTCAGTACTTC
TRBV7-8	TRBJ1-1	NA	NA	CASSLQVNTEAFF	TGTGCCAGCAGCTTACAGGTTAACACTGAAGCTTTCTTT